This T cell receptor beta chain originates from a study of OX40 agonist ivuxolimab in advanced cancers. Study summary: The patients received ivuxolimab by intravenous route every 2 weeks at 0.01 to 10 mg/kg. Dose-escalation patients suffered from hepatocellular carcinoma, melanoma, renal cell or head and neck cancer. Of the participants, over 30% had some prior anti-PD-1, anti-PD-L1 or anti-CTLA-4 therapy, which was allowed.

It was autoimmune disease history or systemic immunosuppression that excluded patients. TCRdb's copy holds only in-frame clones and misses some; the assay was immunoSEQ multiplex PCR. The top ten hold roughly a tenth of the sample, which has about 69,000 clones, about 90% seen once. With 1 base removed from V and 3 bases from J, the gap between germline ends came to 10 bases. This CDR3 is 15 amino acids long. Germline V lookup: CDR1 LNHDA, CDR2 SQIVND (reference sequence). The sequence came from an adult with an advanced solid tumor such as melanoma, head and neck, liver or kidney cancer. V and J are TRBV19 and TRBJ2-1; tentatively, D is TRBD2 (6 bases). This sample comprised CD4+ or CD8+ T cells sorted from blood, obtained in a trial of the OX40 agonist ivuxolimab. The CDR3 sequence is CASSIAGLYYNEQFF. The CDR3 DNA follows: TGTGCCAGTAGTATAGCGGGACTCTACTACAATGAGCAGTTCTTC.